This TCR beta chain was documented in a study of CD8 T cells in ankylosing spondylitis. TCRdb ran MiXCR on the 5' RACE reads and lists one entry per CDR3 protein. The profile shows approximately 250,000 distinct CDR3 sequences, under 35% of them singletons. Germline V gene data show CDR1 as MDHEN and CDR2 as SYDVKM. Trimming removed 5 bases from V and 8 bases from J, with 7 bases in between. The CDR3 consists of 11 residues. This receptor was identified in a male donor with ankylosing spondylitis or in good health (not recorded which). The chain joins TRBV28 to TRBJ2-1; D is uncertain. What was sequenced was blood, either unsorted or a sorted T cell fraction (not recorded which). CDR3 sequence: CASSRLDEQFF. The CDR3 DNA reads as TGTGCCAGCAGTCGGCTAGATGAGCAGTTCTTC.